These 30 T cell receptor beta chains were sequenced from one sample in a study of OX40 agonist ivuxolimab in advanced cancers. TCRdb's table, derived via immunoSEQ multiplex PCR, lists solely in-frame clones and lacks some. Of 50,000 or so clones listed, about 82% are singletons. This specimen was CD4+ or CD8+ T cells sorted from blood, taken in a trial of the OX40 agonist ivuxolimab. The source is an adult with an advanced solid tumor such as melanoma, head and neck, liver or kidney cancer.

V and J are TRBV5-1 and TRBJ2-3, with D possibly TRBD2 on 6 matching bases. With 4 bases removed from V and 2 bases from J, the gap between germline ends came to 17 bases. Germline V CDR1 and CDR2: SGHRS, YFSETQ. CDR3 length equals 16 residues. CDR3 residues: CASSPNRDSLTDTQYF. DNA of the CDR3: TGCGCCAGCAGCCCGAACCGGGACTCCCTCACAGATACGCAGTATTTT.

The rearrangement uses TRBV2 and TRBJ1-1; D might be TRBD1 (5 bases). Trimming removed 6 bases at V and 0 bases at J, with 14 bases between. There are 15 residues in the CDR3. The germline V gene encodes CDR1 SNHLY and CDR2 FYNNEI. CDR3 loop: CASSLPGHLNTEAFF. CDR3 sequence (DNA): TGTGCCAGCAGCCTCCCTGGACACCTGAACACTGAAGCTTTCTTT.

Written as DNA, the CDR3 is TGTGCCAGCAGCTTAGTTGTCAGGGGATCCGAGACCCAGTACTTC. Its protein is CASSLVVRGSETQYF. The chain employs TRBV7-6 and TRBJ2-5; perhaps TRBD1 as D (6 bases). Per germline, CDR1 SGHVS and CDR2 FNYEAQ. The V end was cut by 1 base, the J end by 5 bases, with 14 bases between. There are 15 residues in the CDR3.

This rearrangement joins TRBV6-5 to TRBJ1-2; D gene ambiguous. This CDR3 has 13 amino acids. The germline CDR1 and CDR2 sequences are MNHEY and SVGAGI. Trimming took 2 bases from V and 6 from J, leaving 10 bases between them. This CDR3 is CASSYERGNGYTF. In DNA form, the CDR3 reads TGTGCCAGCAGTTACGAGCGGGGAAATGGCTACACCTTC.

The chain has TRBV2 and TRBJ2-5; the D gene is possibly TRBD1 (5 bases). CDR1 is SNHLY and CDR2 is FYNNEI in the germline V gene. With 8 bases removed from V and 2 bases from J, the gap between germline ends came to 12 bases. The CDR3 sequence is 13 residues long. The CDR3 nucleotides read TGTGCCAGCCCGGAAGGGGATCAAGAGACCCAGTACTTC. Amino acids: CASPEGDQETQYF.

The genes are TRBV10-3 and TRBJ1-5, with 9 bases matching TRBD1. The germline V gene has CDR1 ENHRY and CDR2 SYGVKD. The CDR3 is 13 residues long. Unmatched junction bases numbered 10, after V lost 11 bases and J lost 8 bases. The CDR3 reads CAAARDRVEPQHF. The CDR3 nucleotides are TGTGCCGCTGCCCGGGACAGGGTTGAGCCCCAGCATTTT.

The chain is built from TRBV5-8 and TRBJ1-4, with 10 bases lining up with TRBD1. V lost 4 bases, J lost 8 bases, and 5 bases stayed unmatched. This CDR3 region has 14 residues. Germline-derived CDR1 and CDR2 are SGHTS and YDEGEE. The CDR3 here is CASSPDRGQEKLFF. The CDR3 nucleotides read TGTGCCAGCAGCCCCGACAGGGGGCAAGAAAAACTGTTTTTT.

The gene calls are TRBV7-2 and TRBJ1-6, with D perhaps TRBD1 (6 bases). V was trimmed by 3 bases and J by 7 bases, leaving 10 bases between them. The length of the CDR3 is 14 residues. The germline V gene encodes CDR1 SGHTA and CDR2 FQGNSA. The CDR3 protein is CASSFDRNNSPLHF. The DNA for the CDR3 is TGTGCCAGCAGCTTCGACAGGAACAATTCACCCCTCCACTTT.

CDR3 coding DNA: TGTGCCAGCAGTTACTCGTTGAGTGCAGACTCCTACGAGCAGTACTTC. Translating gives CASSYSLSADSYEQYF. The rearrangement joins TRBV6-5 to TRBJ2-7; D not certain. V was clipped by 0 bases and J by 0 bases, with 12 bases between them. The CDR3 is made up of 16 amino acids. The germline CDR1 and CDR2 sequences are MNHEY and SVGAGI.

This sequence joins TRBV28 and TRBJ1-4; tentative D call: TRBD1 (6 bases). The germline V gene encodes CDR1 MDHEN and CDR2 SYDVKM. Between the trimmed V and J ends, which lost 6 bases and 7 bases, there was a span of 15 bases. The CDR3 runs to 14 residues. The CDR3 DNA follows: TGTGCCAGCAGGACCAACAGGGTGGCTGAAAAACTGTTTTTT. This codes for CASRTNRVAEKLFF.

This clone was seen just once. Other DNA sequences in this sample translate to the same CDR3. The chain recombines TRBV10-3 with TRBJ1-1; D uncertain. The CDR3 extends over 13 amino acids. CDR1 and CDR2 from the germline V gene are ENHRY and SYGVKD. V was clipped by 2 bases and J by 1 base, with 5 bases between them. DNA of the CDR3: TGTGCCATCAGTGAGGCACCGAACACTGAAGCTTTCTTT. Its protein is CAISEAPNTEAFF.

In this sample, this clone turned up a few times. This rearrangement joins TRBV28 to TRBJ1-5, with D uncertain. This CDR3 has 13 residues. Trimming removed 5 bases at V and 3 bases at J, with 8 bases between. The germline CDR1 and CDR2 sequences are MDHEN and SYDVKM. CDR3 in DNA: TGTGCCAGCAGTCCGACCCCCAATCAGCCCCAGCATTTT. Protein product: CASSPTPNQPQHF.

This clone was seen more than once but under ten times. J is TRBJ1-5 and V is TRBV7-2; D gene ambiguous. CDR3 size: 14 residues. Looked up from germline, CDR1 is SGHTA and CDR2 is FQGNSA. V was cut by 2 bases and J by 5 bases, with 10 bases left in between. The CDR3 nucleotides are TGTGCCAGCAGCTTAACGGCGGGGTATCAGCCCCAGCATTTT. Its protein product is CASSLTAGYQPQHF.

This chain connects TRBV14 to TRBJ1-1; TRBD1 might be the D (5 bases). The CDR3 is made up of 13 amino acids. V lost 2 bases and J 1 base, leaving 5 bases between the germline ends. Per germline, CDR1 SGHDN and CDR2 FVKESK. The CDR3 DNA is TGTGCCAGCAGCCAACAGGGGAACACTGAAGCTTTCTTT. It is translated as CASSQQGNTEAFF.

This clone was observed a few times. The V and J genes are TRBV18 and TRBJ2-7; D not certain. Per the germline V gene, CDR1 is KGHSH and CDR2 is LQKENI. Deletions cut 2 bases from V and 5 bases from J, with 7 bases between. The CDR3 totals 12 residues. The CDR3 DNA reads TGTGCCAGCTCACCAGAAACAAACGAGCAGTACTTC. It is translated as CASSPETNEQYF.

The CDR3 nucleotides are TGCAGTGCCCCCTCCTACGAGCAGTACTTC. Amino acid sequence: CSAPSYEQYF. The chain joins TRBV20-1 to TRBJ2-7; no reliable D call. CDR1 and CDR2 from the germline V gene are DFQATT and SNEGSKA (reference sequence). Deletions cut 6 bases from V and 0 bases from J, with 3 bases between. The CDR3 runs 10 residues.

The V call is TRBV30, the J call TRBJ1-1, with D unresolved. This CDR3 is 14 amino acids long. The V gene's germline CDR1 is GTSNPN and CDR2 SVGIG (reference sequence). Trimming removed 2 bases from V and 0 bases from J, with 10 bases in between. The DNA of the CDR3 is TGTGCCTGGAGTTTCCTCAGTGTGAACACTGAAGCTTTCTTT. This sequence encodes CAWSFLSVNTEAFF.

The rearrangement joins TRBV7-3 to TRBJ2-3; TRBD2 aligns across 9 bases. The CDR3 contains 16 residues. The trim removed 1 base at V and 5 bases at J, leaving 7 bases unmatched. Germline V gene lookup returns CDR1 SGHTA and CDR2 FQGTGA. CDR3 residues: CASSLMQRGAGDTQYF. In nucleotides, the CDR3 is TGTGCCAGCAGCTTAATGCAGCGGGGGGCGGGAGATACGCAGTATTTT.

Here the CDR3 reads CASSLRSGGPYEQYF. The CDR3 DNA reads as TGCGCCAGCAGCTTGAGAAGCGGGGGACCCTACGAGCAGTACTTC. The rearrangement joins TRBV5-1 to TRBJ2-7; 8 bases agree with TRBD2. This CDR3 region has 15 residues. V gave up 1 base and J gave up 2 bases; unmatched junction bases: 5. The V gene's germline CDR1 is SGHRS and CDR2 YFSETQ.

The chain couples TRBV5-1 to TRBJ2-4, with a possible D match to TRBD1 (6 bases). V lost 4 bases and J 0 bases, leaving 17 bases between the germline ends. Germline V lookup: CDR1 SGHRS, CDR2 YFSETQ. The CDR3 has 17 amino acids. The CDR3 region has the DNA TGCGCCAGCAGCGGGGTACAGGGAATAGGAGCCAAAAACATTCAGTACTTC. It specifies CASSGVQGIGAKNIQYF.

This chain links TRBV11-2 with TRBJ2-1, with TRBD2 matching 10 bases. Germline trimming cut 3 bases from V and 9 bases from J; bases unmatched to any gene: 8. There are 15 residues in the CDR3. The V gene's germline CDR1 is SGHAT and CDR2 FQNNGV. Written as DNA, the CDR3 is TGTGCCAGCAGCTTGCGGAGCGGGGGGGCTGGTGAGCAGTTCTTC. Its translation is CASSLRSGGAGEQFF.

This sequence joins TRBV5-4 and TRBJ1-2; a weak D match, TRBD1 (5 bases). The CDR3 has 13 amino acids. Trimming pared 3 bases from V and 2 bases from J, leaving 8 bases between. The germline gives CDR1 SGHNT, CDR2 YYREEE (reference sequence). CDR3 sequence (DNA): TGTGCCAGCAGCTCCGAGGGGAACTATGGCTACACCTTC. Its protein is CASSSEGNYGYTF.

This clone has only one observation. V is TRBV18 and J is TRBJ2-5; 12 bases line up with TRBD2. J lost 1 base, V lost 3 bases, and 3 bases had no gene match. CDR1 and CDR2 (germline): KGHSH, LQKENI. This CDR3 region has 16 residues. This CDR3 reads CASSPPGLAGQETQYF. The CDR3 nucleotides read TGTGCCAGCTCACCTCCGGGACTAGCGGGCCAAGAGACCCAGTACTTC. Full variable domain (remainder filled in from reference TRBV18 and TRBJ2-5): NAGVMQNPRHLVRRRGQEARLRCSPMKGHSHVYWYRQLPEEGLKFMVYLQKENIIDESGMPKERFSAEFPKEGPSILRIQQVVRGDSAAYFCASSPPGLAGQETQYFGPGTRLLVL.

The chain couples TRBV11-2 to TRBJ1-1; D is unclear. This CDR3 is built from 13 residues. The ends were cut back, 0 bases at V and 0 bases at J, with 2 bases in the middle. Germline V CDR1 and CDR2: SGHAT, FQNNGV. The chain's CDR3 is CASSLDLNTEAFF. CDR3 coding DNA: TGTGCCAGCAGCTTAGATCTGAACACTGAAGCTTTCTTT.

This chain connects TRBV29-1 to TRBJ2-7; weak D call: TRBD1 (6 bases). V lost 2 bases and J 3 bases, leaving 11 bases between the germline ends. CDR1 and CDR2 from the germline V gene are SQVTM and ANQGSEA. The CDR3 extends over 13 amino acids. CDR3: CSVEFGTNYEQYF. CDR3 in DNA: TGCAGCGTTGAATTCGGGACAAACTACGAGCAGTACTTC.

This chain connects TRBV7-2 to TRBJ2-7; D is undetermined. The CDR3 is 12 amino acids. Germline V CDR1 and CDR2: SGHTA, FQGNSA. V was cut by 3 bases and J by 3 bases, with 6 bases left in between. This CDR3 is CASSFFGYEQYF. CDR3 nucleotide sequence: TGTGCCAGCAGCTTCTTCGGCTACGAGCAGTACTTC.

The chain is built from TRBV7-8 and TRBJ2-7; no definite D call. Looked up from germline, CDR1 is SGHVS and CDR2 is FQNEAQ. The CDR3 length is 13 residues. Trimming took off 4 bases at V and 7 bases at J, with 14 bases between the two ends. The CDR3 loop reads CASSSRVSREQYF. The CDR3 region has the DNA TGTGCCAGCAGCTCCCGGGTTTCAAGGGAGCAGTACTTC.

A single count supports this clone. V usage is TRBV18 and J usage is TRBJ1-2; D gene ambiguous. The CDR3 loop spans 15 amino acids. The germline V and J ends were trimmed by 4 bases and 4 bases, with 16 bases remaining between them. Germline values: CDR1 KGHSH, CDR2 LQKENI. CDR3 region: CASSREVLFPYGYTF. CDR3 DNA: TGTGCCAGCTCACGCGAGGTACTTTTCCCCTATGGCTACACCTTC. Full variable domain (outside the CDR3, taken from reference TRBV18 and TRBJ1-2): NAGVMQNPRHLVRRRGQEARLRCSPMKGHSHVYWYRQLPEEGLKFMVYLQKENIIDESGMPKERFSAEFPKEGPSILRIQQVVRGDSAAYFCASSREVLFPYGYTFGSGTRLTVV.

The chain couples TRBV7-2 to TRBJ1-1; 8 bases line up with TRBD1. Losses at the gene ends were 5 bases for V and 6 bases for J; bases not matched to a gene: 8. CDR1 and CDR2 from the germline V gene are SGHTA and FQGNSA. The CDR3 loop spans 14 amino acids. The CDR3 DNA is TGTGCCAGCAGCCAGCCCACAGGGGGAGCTGAAGCTTTCTTT. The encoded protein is CASSQPTGGAEAFF.

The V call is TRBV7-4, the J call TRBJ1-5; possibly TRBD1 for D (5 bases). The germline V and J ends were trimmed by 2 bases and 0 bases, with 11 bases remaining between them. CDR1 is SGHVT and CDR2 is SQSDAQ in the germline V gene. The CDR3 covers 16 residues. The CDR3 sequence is CASSLIGEGSNQPQHF. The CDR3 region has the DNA TGTGCCAGCAGCTTAATAGGGGAAGGTAGCAATCAGCCCCAGCATTTT.